Below, 32 T cell receptor beta chains from the same sample are listed, as sequenced in a study of graft-versus-host responses after intestinal transplantation. Using immunoSEQ multiplex PCR, the repertoire was profiled, and TCRdb retains in-frame clones only, with some absent. The table records around 87,000 clones, around 92% of them present only once. Antigen specificity for these receptors is unknown. Sample: unstimulated CD8+ T cells sorted from spleen or lymph node cells, taken before transplant. The receptors here all came from a human donor who was the organ donor for an intestinal transplant.

V and J are TRBV9 and TRBJ1-1; D not resolved. Germline CDR1 reads SGDLS; CDR2 reads YYNGEE. CDR3 length: 15 amino acids. The V gene lost 0 bases and the J gene lost 0 bases, with 9 bases spanning the gap. The CDR3 region has the DNA TGTGCCAGCAGCGTAGTGGAGGGAATGAACACTGAAGCTTTCTTT. This encodes CASSVVEGMNTEAFF.

The rearrangement uses TRBV6-5 and TRBJ2-2; 9 bases fit TRBD2. Germline CDR1 is MNHEY and CDR2 is SVGAGI. V gave up 10 bases and J gave up 3 bases; unmatched junction bases: 9. CDR3 length equals 15 residues. The CDR3 loop reads CATVAGVEDTGELFF. CDR3 nucleotides: TGTGCCACCGTAGCGGGGGTGGAGGACACCGGGGAGCTGTTTTTT.

The chain couples TRBV18 to TRBJ1-1; D possibly corresponds to TRBD1 (5 bases). The V gene lost 3 bases and the J gene lost 3 bases, with 17 bases spanning the gap. Germline V gene data show CDR1 as KGHSH and CDR2 as LQKENI. The CDR3 has 16 residues. CDR3 bases: TGTGCCAGCTCACCCCGGCGGGACCTAGGGGACACTGAAGCTTTCTTT. This translates into CASSPRRDLGDTEAFF.

CDR3 bases: TGTGCCAGCAGTGCCCCAGGGGGTGGCTACACCTTC. Residues: CASSAPGGGYTF. The rearrangement joins TRBV6-1 to TRBJ1-2, with 7 positions matching TRBD1. Trimming removed 4 bases from V and 7 bases from J; junction bases left unmatched: 3. The CDR3 contains 12 residues. Per germline, CDR1 MNHNS and CDR2 SASEGT.

The CDR3 coding sequence is TGCGCCAGCAGTCACTGCAGGGGGTTAGACTATGGCTACACCTTC. It is translated as CASSHCRGLDYGYTF. This rearrangement joins TRBV23-1 to TRBJ1-2, with 7 bases aligning to TRBD1. TRBV23-1 is identified as an open reading frame with a role that is uncertain. The J segment lost 3 bases and the V segment lost 3 bases, leaving 7 bases of the junction unmatched. CDR3 length equals 15 residues.

The chain employs TRBV7-9 and TRBJ1-2; D gene unclear. Trimming cost V 5 bases and J 4 bases, with 20 bases left between them. The germline V gene encodes CDR1 SEHNR and CDR2 FQNEAQ (reference sequence). The CDR3 is 16 residues long. The CDR3 nucleotides read TGTGCCAGCAGCAGAGCAGACACCCCCGGGGTCTATGGCTACACCTTC. Its translation: CASSRADTPGVYGYTF.

The chain recombines TRBV4-3 with TRBJ2-7; 7 bases align to TRBD1. Per germline, CDR1 LGHNA and CDR2 YSLEER. The CDR3 loop spans 13 amino acids. The trim removed 4 bases at V and 3 bases at J, leaving 3 bases unmatched. CDR3 amino acids: CASSPGQFYEQYF. The CDR3 DNA reads as TGCGCCAGCAGCCCGGGACAGTTCTACGAGCAGTACTTC.

This clone appeared once. The CDR3 sequence is CASSHSDRPRVGYTF. The CDR3 coding sequence is TGTGCCAGCAGTCACTCCGACAGGCCTCGTGTGGGCTACACCTTC. This rearrangement joins TRBV27 to TRBJ1-2; the D gene is possibly TRBD1 (6 bases). The CDR3 has 15 amino acids. Germline CDR1 reads MNHEY; CDR2 reads SMNVEV (reference sequence). Between the trimmed V and J ends, which lost 5 bases and 8 bases, there was a span of 21 bases.

The V call is TRBV5-6, the J call TRBJ2-5; D might be TRBD1 (6 bases). The J call is uncertain, as TRBJ2-7 better fits the DNA end. The V gene's germline CDR1 is SGHDT and CDR2 YYEEEE. CDR3 size: 15 residues. The CDR3 coding sequence is TGTGCCAGCAGCTATACAGGGCTTGACTCCTACGAGCAGTACTTC. Its translation: CASSYTGLDSYEQYF.

V gene TRBV13 combines with J gene TRBJ1-2, with a tentative D call TRBD1 (5 bases). V was clipped by 2 bases and J by 2 bases, with 15 bases between them. Germline V CDR1 and CDR2: PRHDT, FYEKMQ (reference sequence). This CDR3 has 16 amino acids. This chain's CDR3 is CASSLRWTNLNYGYTF. The CDR3 bases are TGTGCCAGCAGCTTACGTTGGACAAACCTAAACTATGGCTACACCTTC.

This clone appeared once. This chain joins TRBV11-3 and TRBJ2-1; the match to TRBD2 covers 14 bases. J was trimmed by 10 bases and V by 4 bases; bases with no gene match: 12. The CDR3 spans 17 residues. CDR1 is SGHNT, CDR2 YENEEA, per germline. CDR3 residues: CASSYYIPGLAGEEQFF. CDR3 nucleotides: TGTGCCAGCAGCTATTACATTCCGGGACTAGCGGGGGAGGAGCAGTTCTTC.

J is TRBJ1-5 and V is TRBV28; 8 positions agree with TRBD1. The CDR3 runs 17 residues. The V gene end was trimmed by 3 bases and the J gene end by 0 bases; junction bases not matched to a gene: 7. Germline V gives CDR1 MDHEN, CDR2 SYDVKM. The CDR3 DNA reads TGTGCCAGCAGTTTCTGGACAGGGAGTTATAGCAATCAGCCCCAGCATTTT. This gives the protein CASSFWTGSYSNQPQHF.

The CDR3 DNA reads TGTGCCAGCAGCAATATGGGCATCTATGGCTACACCTTC. It is translated as CASSNMGIYGYTF. V gene TRBV21-1 combines with J gene TRBJ1-2; the DNA was not used to check the table's D call, TRBD1. TRBV21-1 is a known pseudogene. The CDR3 extends over 13 amino acids.

The chain couples TRBV27 to TRBJ1-2; D is ambiguous. V was trimmed by 4 bases and J by 7 bases, leaving 13 bases between them. This CDR3 is built from 13 residues. Looked up from germline, CDR1 is MNHEY and CDR2 is SMNVEV (reference sequence). CDR3 coding DNA: TGTGCCAGCAGTTACAACCCCGCGGGTGGCTACACCTTC. Amino acids: CASSYNPAGGYTF.

The chain uses TRBV2 and TRBJ1-6, with TRBD1 matching 10 bases. Germline-derived CDR1 and CDR2 are SNHLY and FYNNEI. The CDR3 is 14 amino acids. V was pared by 6 bases and J by 9 bases, with 5 bases of the junction left unmatched. The chain's CDR3 is CASREDRGTSPLHF. CDR3 coding DNA: TGTGCCAGCAGGGAGGACAGGGGGACTTCACCCCTCCACTTT.

The chain carries TRBV13 and TRBJ2-5; the D gene is possibly TRBD2 (6 bases). Deletions cut 0 bases from V and 4 bases from J, with 6 bases between. This CDR3 has 13 residues. Germline V CDR1 and CDR2: PRHDT, FYEKMQ (reference sequence). CDR3 bases: TGTGCCAGCAGCTTAGGCGGGAGAGAGACCCAGTACTTC. Its translation: CASSLGGRETQYF.

The rearrangement joins TRBV2 to TRBJ2-7; no firm D call. V was cut by 3 bases and J by 2 bases, with 14 bases left in between. The CDR3 totals 15 residues. From germline, CDR1 is SNHLY and CDR2 FYNNEI. The CDR3 protein is CASSDLARSAYEQYF. The CDR3 DNA reads TGTGCCAGCAGTGATTTGGCCAGGTCGGCCTACGAGCAGTACTTC.

The chain links TRBV6-1 to TRBJ2-3; 9 bases map to TRBD2. CDR1 and CDR2 from the germline V gene are MNHNS and SASEGT. V dropped 2 bases and J dropped 7; count of bases not matched to a gene: 10. The CDR3 runs 16 residues. The CDR3: CASSEKASGIRYTQYF. In DNA, the CDR3 is TGTGCCAGCAGTGAAAAGGCTAGCGGGATTCGGTATACGCAGTATTTT.

The J gene is TRBJ1-1, the V gene TRBV27; TRBD1 might be the D (5 bases). This CDR3 has 13 residues. Germline CDR1 reads MNHEY; CDR2 reads SMNVEV (reference sequence). V was cut by 3 bases and J by 7 bases, with 12 bases left in between. CDR3 sequence (DNA): TGTGCCAGCAGTTTGGCCGGGGGGTATGAAGCTTTCTTT. Translating gives CASSLAGGYEAFF.

The genes are TRBV7-9 and TRBJ2-2, with D maybe TRBD1 (5 bases). This CDR3 comprises 12 residues. Germline CDR1 SEHNR, CDR2 FQNEAQ (reference sequence). V was pared by 6 bases and J by 9 bases, with 11 bases between. Written as DNA, the CDR3 is TGTGCCAGCAGTTCCCAGGGATGGGAGCTGTTTTTT. Its translation: CASSSQGWELFF.

CDR3 nucleotide sequence: TGCGCCAGCAGCCAGAGGGTCGGGTCCTACGAGCAGTACTTC. Protein sequence: CASSQRVGSYEQYF. This chain connects TRBV4-1 to TRBJ2-7; maybe TRBD2 (5 bases). This CDR3 contains 14 residues. V lost 3 bases and J 1 base, leaving 10 bases between the germline ends. Germline V gene lookup returns CDR1 MGHRA and CDR2 YSYEKL.

The V gene is TRBV4-1, the J gene TRBJ2-2, with D unclear. Germline loops: CDR1 MGHRA, CDR2 YSYEKL. V dropped 2 bases and J dropped 1 base, with 5 bases sitting between them. The CDR3 spans 14 residues. The CDR3 DNA reads as TGCGCCAGCAGCCAACTTAAGAACACCGGGGAGCTGTTTTTT. Its protein product is CASSQLKNTGELFF.

This sequence joins TRBV9 and TRBJ2-2; tentative D call: TRBD2 (6 bases). The CDR3 loop spans 16 amino acids. Germline V lookup: CDR1 SGDLS, CDR2 YYNGEE. Between the trimmed V and J ends, which lost 3 bases and 7 bases, there was a span of 19 bases. CDR3 in DNA: TGTGCCAGCAGCGCCCTAAAATGGGGGGAAGTCGGGGAGCTGTTTTTT. Translation: CASSALKWGEVGELFF.

J is TRBJ2-3 and V is TRBV6-6; maybe TRBD2 (6 bases). CDR3 length: 14 residues. Per the germline V gene, CDR1 is MNHNY and CDR2 is SVGAGI (reference sequence). V was trimmed by 8 bases and J by 6 bases, leaving 18 bases between them. The CDR3: CASGLARGLDTQYF. As DNA, the CDR3 is TGTGCCAGCGGATTAGCCCGGGGGTTGGATACGCAGTATTTT.

The gene calls are TRBV5-4 and TRBJ1-3; D gene unclear. V was pared by 4 bases and J by 0 bases, with 11 bases between. The CDR3 is 15 residues long. The germline CDR1 and CDR2 sequences are SGHNT and YYREEE (reference sequence). The CDR3 coding sequence is TGTGCCAGCAGCCAGATGGCTTACTCTGGAAACACCATATATTTT. This translates into CASSQMAYSGNTIYF.

This clone showed up just once. The V and J genes are TRBV7-9 and TRBJ2-1; TRBD2 aligns across 7 bases. The CDR3 runs 18 residues. In germline, CDR1 is SEHNR, CDR2 FQNEAQ (reference sequence). The V segment lost 2 bases and the J segment 9 bases; nucleotides outside the gene matches: 19. CDR3 residues: CASSLQAGLVGVGGEQFF. CDR3 DNA: TGTGCCAGCAGCTTACAAGCCGGACTAGTTGGTGTGGGAGGTGAGCAGTTCTTC. Looking up the rest from reference TRBV7-9 and TRBJ2-1 gives the full variable domain: DTGVSQNPRHKITKRGQNVTFRCDPISEHNRLYWYRQTLGQGPEFLTYFQNEAQLEKSRLLSDRFSAERPKGSFSTLEIQRTEQGDSAMYLCASSLQAGLVGVGGEQFFGPGTRLTVL.

J is TRBJ2-5 and V is TRBV10-3; D unclear. The CDR3 runs to 14 residues. Germline V CDR1 and CDR2: ENHRY, SYGVKD. V lost 3 bases, J lost 4 bases, and 12 bases lay in between. Here the CDR3 DNA reads TGTGCCATCAGTGATCGTCTAGGTGTAGAGACCCAGTACTTC. Its protein product is CAISDRLGVETQYF.

This clone was recorded only once. The chain uses TRBV9 and TRBJ2-7, with unresolved D. CDR1 and CDR2 (germline): SGDLS, YYNGEE. The CDR3 is 13 residues long. Trimming took off 0 bases at V and 2 bases at J, with 6 bases between the two ends. The CDR3 sequence is CASSVGPAYEQYF. The CDR3 DNA reads as TGTGCCAGCAGCGTAGGTCCTGCCTACGAGCAGTACTTC.

The chain combines TRBV9 with TRBJ1-1; TRBD1 is a possible D gene (5 bases). Germline V gene data show CDR1 as SGDLS and CDR2 as YYNGEE. This CDR3 spans 16 amino acids. Trimming left V 3 bases short and J 5 bases short, with 20 bases between. The CDR3, as DNA: TGTGCCAGCAGCGGGAACCCTACCAGGGATGGGACTGAAGCTTTCTTT. This gives the protein CASSGNPTRDGTEAFF.

This chain joins TRBV4-3 and TRBJ1-4; perhaps TRBD1 as D (6 bases). Trimming stripped 1 base from V and 3 bases from J, with 15 bases between. Germline values: CDR1 LGHNA, CDR2 YSLEER. The CDR3 spans 17 residues. This CDR3 is CASSQVGGLGANEKLFF. The CDR3 nucleotides are TGCGCCAGCAGCCAAGTAGGGGGTCTGGGCGCTAATGAAAAACTGTTTTTT.

V is TRBV28 and J is TRBJ1-2; TRBD1 matches at 12 bases. This CDR3 is built from 17 residues. Trimming cost V 2 bases and J 2 bases; bases outside gene matches: 6. Per germline, CDR1 MDHEN and CDR2 SYDVKM. The CDR3 protein is CASSLIGDRGQNYGYTF. The CDR3 DNA sequence: TGTGCCAGCAGTTTAATCGGGGACAGGGGGCAAAACTATGGCTACACCTTC.

The chain employs TRBV2 and TRBJ2-7, with 8 bases that match TRBD1. In germline, CDR1 is SNHLY, CDR2 FYNNEI. The CDR3 is made up of 15 amino acids. With V trimmed by 5 bases and J by 3 bases, 9 bases remained unmatched. The CDR3 coding sequence is TGTGCCAGCAGTAAAAGGACAGGGCGGGACTACGAGCAGTACTTC. Translation gives CASSKRTGRDYEQYF.